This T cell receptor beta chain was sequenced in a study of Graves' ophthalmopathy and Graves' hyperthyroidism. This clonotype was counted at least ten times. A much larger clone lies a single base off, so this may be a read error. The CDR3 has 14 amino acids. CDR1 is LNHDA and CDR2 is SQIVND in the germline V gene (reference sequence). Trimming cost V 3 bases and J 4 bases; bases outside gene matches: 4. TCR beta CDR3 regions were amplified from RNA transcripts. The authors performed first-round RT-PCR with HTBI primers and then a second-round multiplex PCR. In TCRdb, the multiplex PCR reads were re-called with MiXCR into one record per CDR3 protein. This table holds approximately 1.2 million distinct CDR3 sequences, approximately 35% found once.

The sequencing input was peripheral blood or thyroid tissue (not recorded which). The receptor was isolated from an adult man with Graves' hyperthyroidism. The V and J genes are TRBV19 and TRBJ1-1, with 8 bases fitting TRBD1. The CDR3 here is CASSMQGAITEAFF. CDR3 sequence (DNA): TGTGCCAGTAGTATGCAGGGGGCGATCACTGAAGCTTTCTTT.